This is a list of T cell receptor beta chains from one sample in a study of technical replicates of blood from a few donors. Clones were sequenced by immunoSEQ multiplex PCR, and TCRdb holds only the in-frame ones, with some missing. The repertoire holds about 97,000 clones, about 95% seen once, with roughly 0.31% in the top ten. Sequenced: T cells isolated from PBMCs. The receptors here all came from a human donor in good health. Both conserved end residues are part of each CDR3. D genes are given only for firm matches. Clone size appears in some rows only: once, few, many, or a class for an expanded clone.

V gene: TRBV6-6
J gene: TRBJ1-5
clone size: -
D gene: -
CDR3 DNA: TGTGCCAGCAGTAAAGGGGGATATAGCAATCAGCCCCAGCATTTT
CDR3 protein: CASSKGGYSNQPQHF

V gene: TRBV27
J gene: TRBJ1-2
clone size: -
D gene: -
CDR3 DNA: TGTGCCAGCAGCCCCTCCTCGACAGGCTATGGCTACACCTTC
CDR3 protein: CASSPSSTGYGYTF

V gene: TRBV9
J gene: TRBJ2-2
clone size: once
D gene: -
CDR3 DNA: TGTGCCAGCAGCACAGGGAATTCCGGGGAGCTGTTTTTT
CDR3 protein: CASSTGNSGELFF

V gene: TRBV27
J gene: TRBJ1-2
clone size: -
D gene: TRBD1
CDR3 DNA: TGTGCCAGCACAGGGGGCTCTGGCTACACCTTC
CDR3 protein: CASTGGSGYTF

V gene: TRBV7-2
J gene: TRBJ2-1
clone size: -
D gene: TRBD2
CDR3 DNA: TGTGCCAGCAGCTTCATAGCGGGAGGTAATTGGCATAATGAGCAGTTCTTC
CDR3 protein: CASSFIAGGNWHNEQFF

V gene: TRBV4-1
J gene: TRBJ2-7
clone size: -
D gene: TRBD1
CDR3 DNA: TGCGCCAGCAGCCAAGAGAACAGGGGGAAGTACGAGCAGTACTTC
CDR3 protein: CASSQENRGKYEQYF

V gene: TRBV30
J gene: TRBJ2-7
clone size: -
D gene: -
CDR3 DNA: TGTGCCTGGAGTGATCGCCTAGCCTCCGAGCAGTACTTC
CDR3 protein: CAWSDRLASEQYF

V gene: TRBV2
J gene: TRBJ2-1
clone size: -
D gene: TRBD1
CDR3 DNA: TGTGCCAGCAGTGGGACAGGGGGCGGACGGCAGTTCTTC
CDR3 protein: CASSGTGGGRQFF

V gene: TRBV4-1
J gene: TRBJ2-1
clone size: -
D gene: -
CDR3 DNA: TGCGCCAGCAGCCCCCTCTCAGGAGGGTATGGGGAGCAGTTCTTC
CDR3 protein: CASSPLSGGYGEQFF

V gene: TRBV11-1
J gene: TRBJ2-1
clone size: -
D gene: -
CDR3 DNA: TGTGCCAGCAGCCTGCATCTTGCGAGTGAGCAGTTCTTC
CDR3 protein: CASSLHLASEQFF

V gene: TRBV9
J gene: TRBJ2-1
clone size: -
D gene: TRBD2
CDR3 DNA: TGTGCCAGCAGCGTAACGATAGCGGGCGGGTACAATGAGCAGTTCTTC
CDR3 protein: CASSVTIAGGYNEQFF

V gene: TRBV11-2
J gene: TRBJ2-7
clone size: once
D gene: -
CDR3 DNA: TGTGCCAGCAGCTTATTAAACGCGGGCTCCTACGAGCAGTACTTC
CDR3 protein: CASSLLNAGSYEQYF

V gene: TRBV9
J gene: TRBJ1-1
clone size: -
D gene: -
CDR3 DNA: TGTGCCAGCAGCGAGACGGGGGTGAACACTGAAGCTTTCTTT
CDR3 protein: CASSETGVNTEAFF

V gene: TRBV7-8
J gene: TRBJ2-1
clone size: -
D gene: -
CDR3 DNA: TGTGCCAGCAGCTTAAGAGGAGGCGGAGGGTACAATGAGCAGTTCTTC
CDR3 protein: CASSLRGGGGYNEQFF

V gene: TRBV19
J gene: TRBJ2-7
clone size: -
D gene: TRBD2
CDR3 DNA: TGTGCCAGTAGTGAGCCTTCTAGCGGGAGGGCCGGGCAGTACTTC
CDR3 protein: CASSEPSSGRAGQYF

V gene: TRBV5-1
J gene: TRBJ2-7
clone size: -
D gene: TRBD2
CDR3 DNA: TGCGCCAGCAGCTCGGGGGGACTAGCGGGAGGCCGAACCGAGCAGTACTTC
CDR3 protein: CASSSGGLAGGRTEQYF

V gene: TRBV7-9
J gene: TRBJ1-2
clone size: -
D gene: -
CDR3 DNA: TGTGCCAGCAGCTTAGAGGGGCTCTATGGCTACACCTTC
CDR3 protein: CASSLEGLYGYTF

V gene: TRBV7-2
J gene: TRBJ2-7
clone size: -
D gene: TRBD2
CDR3 DNA: TGTGCCAGCAGCTTAGGGGAGGGATTGGGCTACGAGCAGTACTTC
CDR3 protein: CASSLGEGLGYEQYF

V gene: TRBV7-6
J gene: TRBJ2-2
clone size: -
D gene: -
CDR3 DNA: TGTGCCAGCAGCATTAGCGGCACCGGGGAGCTGTTTTTT
CDR3 protein: CASSISGTGELFF

V gene: TRBV11-1
J gene: TRBJ2-7
clone size: -
D gene: TRBD1
CDR3 DNA: TGTGCCAGCAGCCTACAGGGGTACGAGCAGTACTTC
CDR3 protein: CASSLQGYEQYF

V gene: TRBV7-2
J gene: TRBJ1-2
clone size: once
D gene: -
CDR3 DNA: TGTGCCAGCACCCCCGGAGGGTACTATGGCTACACCTTC
CDR3 protein: CASTPGGYYGYTF

V gene: TRBV4-3
J gene: TRBJ1-5
clone size: -
D gene: -
CDR3 DNA: TGCGCCAGCAGCCAAGATCCCGCGGGTCAGCCCCAGCATTTT
CDR3 protein: CASSQDPAGQPQHF

V gene: TRBV13
J gene: TRBJ2-7
clone size: -
D gene: TRBD1
CDR3 DNA: TGTGCCAGCAGCTCCGGGACAGGTCAGCAGTACTTC
CDR3 protein: CASSSGTGQQYF

V gene: TRBV7-6
J gene: TRBJ1-5
clone size: -
D gene: TRBD1
CDR3 DNA: TGTGCCAGCAGCCAAGGGACAGCGAATCAGCCCCAGCATTTT
CDR3 protein: CASSQGTANQPQHF

V gene: TRBV11-3
J gene: TRBJ2-5
clone size: once
D gene: -
CDR3 DNA: TGTGCCAGCAGCTTAGGTGTCCGGGACATGGCGGAGACCCAGTACTTC
CDR3 protein: CASSLGVRDMAETQYF

V gene: TRBV27
J gene: TRBJ2-1
clone size: -
D gene: -
CDR3 DNA: TGTGCCAGCAGCTATACTAGGGCCCATGAGCAGTTCTTC
CDR3 protein: CASSYTRAHEQFF

V gene: TRBV19
J gene: TRBJ2-5
clone size: once
D gene: -
CDR3 DNA: TGTGCCAGTAGTATTGACAGGCAAGAGACCCAGTACTTC
CDR3 protein: CASSIDRQETQYF

V gene: TRBV19
J gene: TRBJ2-3
clone size: -
D gene: -
CDR3 DNA: TGTGCCAGTAGTATATCAGGGGTGGCAGATACGCAGTATTTT
CDR3 protein: CASSISGVADTQYF

V gene: TRBV7-9
J gene: TRBJ2-7
clone size: -
D gene: TRBD1
CDR3 DNA: TGTGCCAGCAGCTTAGCTCTTCGGGACAGGGGTTACGAGCAGTACTTC
CDR3 protein: CASSLALRDRGYEQYF

V gene: TRBV6-1
J gene: TRBJ2-7
clone size: -
D gene: -
CDR3 DNA: TGTGCCAGCAGTGAACCAGTTTACGAGCAGTACTTC
CDR3 protein: CASSEPVYEQYF

V gene: TRBV6-6
J gene: TRBJ2-3
clone size: -
D gene: -
CDR3 DNA: TGTGCCGGGTCTCCAGGGTTTGGGGGCACAGATACGCAGTATTTT
CDR3 protein: CAGSPGFGGTDTQYF

V gene: TRBV5-4
J gene: TRBJ2-5
clone size: once
D gene: TRBD2
CDR3 DNA: TGTGCCAGCAGCTTGGGTAGCGGGAGTGGGGAGACCCAGTACTTC
CDR3 protein: CASSLGSGSGETQYF

V gene: TRBV7-2
J gene: TRBJ1-1
clone size: -
D gene: -
CDR3 DNA: TGTGCCAGCAGGATCGCAGGGCGGAACACTGAAGCTTTCTTT
CDR3 protein: CASRIAGRNTEAFF

V gene: TRBV10-2
J gene: TRBJ2-1
clone size: -
D gene: -
CDR3 DNA: TGCGCCAGCAGCACGCTTAAGGGGTCTTCCTACAATGAGCAGTTCTTC
CDR3 protein: CASSTLKGSSYNEQFF

V gene: TRBV2
J gene: TRBJ2-1
clone size: -
D gene: TRBD2
CDR3 DNA: TGTGCCAGCTTTACCGGACTAGCGGGGACAAATGAGCAGTTCTTC
CDR3 protein: CASFTGLAGTNEQFF

V gene: TRBV6-5
J gene: TRBJ1-1
clone size: -
D gene: -
CDR3 DNA: TGTGCCAGCAGTTACCGGTACGGTGAAGCTTTCTTT
CDR3 protein: CASSYRYGEAFF

V gene: TRBV4-1
J gene: TRBJ1-1
clone size: -
D gene: -
CDR3 DNA: TGCGCCAGCAGCCAAACACAGGGGAACACTGAAGCTTTCTTT
CDR3 protein: CASSQTQGNTEAFF

V gene: TRBV4-1
J gene: TRBJ2-3
clone size: -
D gene: TRBD2
CDR3 DNA: TGCGCCAGCAGCCAAGACCGTAGCGGGGGAAGGGCAGATACGCAGTATTTT
CDR3 protein: CASSQDRSGGRADTQYF

V gene: TRBV7-3
J gene: TRBJ1-1
clone size: -
D gene: -
CDR3 DNA: TGTGCCAGCAGCTTAACGGGGGGGAACACTGAAGCTTTCTTT
CDR3 protein: CASSLTGGNTEAFF

V gene: TRBV18
J gene: TRBJ1-2
clone size: -
D gene: TRBD1
CDR3 DNA: TGTGCCAGCTCCCCACCGGGACAGGCGGATGGCTACACCTTC
CDR3 protein: CASSPPGQADGYTF

V gene: TRBV7-3
J gene: TRBJ2-3
clone size: -
D gene: TRBD2
CDR3 DNA: TGTGCCAGCAGCCCCGAGAGGCGGGAGGGGTCAGATACGCAGTATTTT
CDR3 protein: CASSPERREGSDTQYF

V gene: TRBV7-2
J gene: TRBJ1-1
clone size: -
D gene: -
CDR3 DNA: TGTGCCAGCAGCTTAACAGTCAACACTGAAGCTTTCTTT
CDR3 protein: CASSLTVNTEAFF

V gene: TRBV5-1
J gene: TRBJ2-7
clone size: -
D gene: TRBD1
CDR3 DNA: TGCGCCAGCAGCCCCGGGGACAGTTACTACGAGCAGTACTTC
CDR3 protein: CASSPGDSYYEQYF

V gene: TRBV19
J gene: TRBJ2-6
clone size: -
D gene: -
CDR3 DNA: TGTGCCAGTAGTATGACAGGCCTCTACTCTGGGGCCAACGTCCTGACTTTC
CDR3 protein: CASSMTGLYSGANVLTF

V gene: TRBV5-6
J gene: TRBJ1-3
clone size: once
D gene: -
CDR3 DNA: TGTGCCAGCAGCTTGGGGGGACTTGGAAACACCATATATTTT
CDR3 protein: CASSLGGLGNTIYF

V gene: TRBV10-2
J gene: TRBJ2-7
clone size: once
D gene: TRBD2
CDR3 DNA: TGCGCCAGCAGAAACCCCCGACTAGCGGGAACGTCCGAGCAGTACTTC
CDR3 protein: CASRNPRLAGTSEQYF

V gene: TRBV9
J gene: TRBJ2-3
clone size: -
D gene: -
CDR3 DNA: TGTGCCAGCAGCGTAGTAGGTAGCGCAGATACGCAGTATTTT
CDR3 protein: CASSVVGSADTQYF

V gene: TRBV7-8
J gene: TRBJ2-7
clone size: -
D gene: TRBD1
CDR3 DNA: TGTGCCAGCAGCTTAGGGCAGGGGGACCCCTACGAGCAGTACTTC
CDR3 protein: CASSLGQGDPYEQYF

V gene: TRBV11-3
J gene: TRBJ2-3
clone size: -
D gene: TRBD1
CDR3 DNA: TGTGCCAGCAGCGCACAAGGGGGCGCCTACACAGATACGCAGTATTTT
CDR3 protein: CASSAQGGAYTDTQYF